This entry features one TCR beta chain sequence. Antigen specificity is unknown. The data are from a study of Ad26.COV2.S vaccination and SARS-CoV-2 variants. The study's findings and limits: It is possible that the TCR breadth and depth analyses underestimated the total T cell responses. While placebo recipients had lower spike-specific TCR breadth, vaccine recipients had more.

Assay: immunoSEQ multiplex PCR; the TCRdb copy retains only in-frame clones and omits some. The sample lists around 300,000 clones; about 89% were seen once. Stated treatment: roughly 19 received Ad26.COV2.S at low or high dose, single or two shots; several received placebo; per-sample allocation not given. Day 63 after the first injection of vaccine or placebo was the sampling time. This person who donated was an adult of 18-55 years in Boston. Its platform was an Ad26 vector, and its expressed antigen was Wuhan-strain SARS-CoV-2 spike. This CDR3 contains 14 residues. Trimming removed 5 bases at V and 2 bases at J, with 13 bases between. Per germline, CDR1 MNHEY and CDR2 SVGAGI.

The sequence derives from a person between 18 and 60 years old who received the Ad26.COV2.S COVID-19 vaccine or a placebo. The chain carries TRBV6-5 and TRBJ2-7; D could derive from TRBD1 or TRBD2 (5 bases each). The material sequenced was peripheral blood, taken in a trial of Ad26.COV2.S vaccine versus placebo. The CDR3 DNA sequence: TGTGCCAGCAGTCGGCCCGGGACCGCCTACGAGCAGTACTTC. It translates to CASSRPGTAYEQYF.